Presented here are 29 T cell receptor beta chains from one specimen sequenced in a study of cytomegalovirus exposure and HLA in healthy donors. The assay was immunoSEQ multiplex PCR, and TCRdb's table has in-frame clones only and misses some. The sample lists 150,000 or so clones; just over 85% were seen once. The sample comprised PBMCs. Receptors originate from a human donor in good health.

The chain joins TRBV11-2 to TRBJ2-1, with 11 bases that match TRBD2. Germline CDR1 reads SGHAT; CDR2 reads FQNNGV. The CDR3 has 16 residues. V shed 4 bases, J shed 8 bases, and the junction held 10 bases outside the gene matches. The CDR3 DNA follows: TGTGCCAGCAGCTCTAGAGGTAGCGGGAGGGCCCATGAGCAGTTCTTC. Translated: CASSSRGSGRAHEQFF.

The sample holds one count of this clone. CDR3 bases: TGTGCCATCAGTGGGAGCGGGGTAGGGACTGAAGCTTTCTTT. It is translated as CAISGSGVGTEAFF. The genes are TRBV10-3 and TRBJ1-1; no clear D. Germline CDR1 ENHRY, CDR2 SYGVKD. This CDR3 has 14 residues. The germline V and J ends were trimmed by 4 bases and 5 bases, with 14 bases remaining between them.

The chain carries TRBV9 and TRBJ2-2; perhaps TRBD1 as D (5 bases). This CDR3 spans 14 amino acids. The V gene lost 0 bases and the J gene lost 7 bases, with 10 bases spanning the gap. Germline CDR1 and CDR2: SGDLS and YYNGEE. The CDR3 region has the DNA TGTGCCAGCAGCGTAGGGCAGGGAAACGGGGAGCTGTTTTTT. Its protein product is CASSVGQGNGELFF.

J is TRBJ2-5 and V is TRBV6-1, with 8 bases fitting TRBD2. The CDR3 consists of 13 residues. The germline CDR1 and CDR2 sequences are MNHNS and SASEGT. After removal of 7 bases from V and 5 bases from J, the junction contained 6 bases not matched to a gene. The CDR3 DNA follows: TGTGCCAGCACCCGACCGGGAGGGGAGACCCAGTACTTC. It encodes CASTRPGGETQYF.

The V call is TRBV6-1, the J call TRBJ2-7; 7 nucleotides line up with TRBD2. V lost 1 base, J lost 12 bases, and 12 bases stayed unmatched. The CDR3 runs to 14 residues. Germline-derived CDR1 and CDR2 are MNHNS and SASEGT. The CDR3 DNA is TGTGCCAGCAGTGAAGGATTTCGTACTAGCGATCGGTACTTC. Amino acid sequence: CASSEGFRTSDRYF.

The CDR3 DNA follows: TGTGCCAGCAGTTTTTACTCTGGAAACACCATATATTTT. Its translation: CASSFYSGNTIYF. This chain links TRBV6-5 with TRBJ1-3; no firm D call. CDR3 length: 13 amino acids. The V end lost 4 bases, the J end lost 0 bases, and 4 bases lay between the germline ends. CDR1 is MNHEY and CDR2 is SVGAGI in the germline V gene.

The chain combines TRBV7-9 with TRBJ2-7; D might be TRBD2 (6 bases). Germline V CDR1 and CDR2: SEHNR, FQNEAQ (reference sequence). CDR3 size: 15 residues. V was pared by 5 bases and J by 0 bases, with 14 bases between. The CDR3 bases are TGTGCCAGCAGCGAGACCGGGACTCACTCCTACGAGCAGTACTTC. Protein sequence: CASSETGTHSYEQYF.

This rearrangement joins TRBV9 to TRBJ2-7; TRBD1 agrees at 8 bases. The CDR3 runs 16 residues. The V gene end was trimmed by 4 bases and the J gene end by 5 bases; junction bases not matched to a gene: 14. Germline lookup yields CDR1 SGDLS and CDR2 YYNGEE. The CDR3 coding sequence is TGTGCCAGCAGCCGAACATTGACAGGGGCAGAGGACGAGCAGTACTTC. This codes for CASSRTLTGAEDEQYF.

The rearrangement links TRBV13 to TRBJ2-5; a possible D gene is TRBD2 (5 bases). The CDR3 is 12 residues long. Germline loops: CDR1 PRHDT, CDR2 FYEKMQ (reference sequence). V shed 3 bases and J shed 5 bases, with 7 bases lying between them. In nucleotides, the CDR3 is TGTGCCAGCAGCTTGAGGGCTGAGACCCAGTACTTC. The encoded protein is CASSLRAETQYF.

This chain connects TRBV7-2 to TRBJ2-7, with 9 bases fitting TRBD2. The CDR3 consists of 16 residues. V gave up 3 bases and J gave up 7 bases; unmatched junction bases: 13. Germline V gene lookup returns CDR1 SGHTA and CDR2 FQGNSA. CDR3 loop: CASSFGSSGVVREQYF. CDR3 bases: TGTGCCAGCAGCTTCGGGTCTAGCGGGGTCGTGAGGGAGCAGTACTTC.

The V gene is TRBV5-1, the J gene TRBJ1-1, with 7 bases fitting TRBD1. CDR3 length: 15 residues. Germline V gene sequence: CDR1 SGHRS, CDR2 YFSETQ. The V segment lost 0 bases and the J segment 5 bases; nucleotides outside the gene matches: 7. Written as DNA, the CDR3 is TGCGCCAGCAGCTTGGAACAGGGGATGGGGACTGAAGCTTTCTTT. Protein product: CASSLEQGMGTEAFF.

The V gene is TRBV27, the J gene TRBJ2-5; weak D call: TRBD2 (6 bases). This CDR3 contains 13 residues. The V end was cut by 6 bases, the J end by 5 bases, with 13 bases between. Germline CDR1 MNHEY, CDR2 SMNVEV (reference sequence). The CDR3 reads CASSPRGGETQYF. CDR3 in DNA: TGTGCCAGCAGCCCTAGGGGAGGCGAGACCCAGTACTTC.

The V and J genes are TRBV4-3 and TRBJ1-2; no firm D call. The ends were cut back, 1 base at V and 3 bases at J, with 6 bases in the middle. Germline V gene lookup returns CDR1 LGHNA and CDR2 YSLEER. The CDR3 has 13 amino acids. Written as DNA, the CDR3 is TGCGCCAGCAGCCAAGCGAGTTACTATGGCTACACCTTC. Amino acids: CASSQASYYGYTF.

The genes are TRBV27 and TRBJ1-4; TRBD1 is a possible D gene (5 bases). The CDR3 is 14 residues long. The V gene's germline CDR1 is MNHEY and CDR2 SMNVEV (reference sequence). Trimming left V 5 bases short and J 5 bases short, with 12 bases between. This CDR3 is CASSRARGNEKLFF. The CDR3 DNA is TGTGCCAGCAGTCGCGCCCGGGGGAATGAAAAACTGTTTTTT. Based on the CDR3 plus reference TRBV27 and TRBJ1-4, the full variable domain is EAQVTQNPRYLITVTGKKLTVTCSQNMNHEYMSWYRQDPGLGLRQIYYSMNVEVTDKGDVPEGYKVSRKEKRNFPLILESPSPNQTSLYFCASSRARGNEKLFFGSGTQLSVL.

The chain uses TRBV27 and TRBJ2-7; 9 bases map to TRBD1. V was pared by 5 bases and J by 4 bases, with 9 bases of the junction left unmatched. CDR1 and CDR2 from the germline V gene are MNHEY and SMNVEV (reference sequence). The CDR3 length is 15 residues. The CDR3: CASSSPGTGKYEQYF. The CDR3 bases are TGTGCCAGCAGTAGTCCCGGGACAGGGAAGTACGAGCAGTACTTC.

The chain carries TRBV7-3 and TRBJ1-1; D gene uncertain. The V gene lost 2 bases and the J gene lost 4 bases, with 8 bases spanning the gap. The CDR3 covers 13 residues. Germline-derived CDR1 and CDR2 are SGHTA and FQGTGA. For the CDR3, the DNA is TGTGCCAGCAGCTTATATCTGAGCACTGAAGCTTTCTTT. Amino acid sequence: CASSLYLSTEAFF.

This clone was detected only a few times. CDR3 residues: CASSPGTANNSPLHF. DNA of the CDR3: TGTGCCAGCAGTCCCGGGACAGCAAATAATTCACCCCTCCACTTT. The chain is built from TRBV6-5 and TRBJ1-6; TRBD1 agrees at 7 bases. The CDR3 has 15 residues. With 5 bases clipped from V and 5 bases from J, the junction kept 6 bases outside the gene matches. From germline, CDR1 is MNHEY and CDR2 SVGAGI.

The V gene is TRBV29-1, the J gene TRBJ2-5, with D possibly being TRBD2 (6 bases). This CDR3 is 11 amino acids long. Germline loops: CDR1 SQVTM, CDR2 ANQGSEA. Trimming pared 4 bases from V and 5 bases from J, leaving 8 bases between. CDR3 coding DNA: TGCAGCGTTGGGAGGGCGGAGACCCAGTACTTC. Translated: CSVGRAETQYF.

The chain has TRBV18 and TRBJ2-7, with D perhaps matching TRBD1 (5 bases). The CDR3 contains 13 residues. Between the trimmed V and J ends, which lost 5 bases and 5 bases, there was a span of 13 bases. The germline V gene has CDR1 KGHSH and CDR2 LQKENI. The CDR3 DNA sequence: TGTGCCAGCTCAAGGGGTCTTGGGGACGAGCAGTACTTC. As protein: CASSRGLGDEQYF.

DNA for the CDR3: TGTGCCAGCAGCCCATACCAGGGAGGTGGAAACACCATATATTTT. Translation gives CASSPYQGGGNTIYF. The J gene is TRBJ1-3, the V gene TRBV9; D might be TRBD1 (5 bases). V was trimmed by 4 bases and J by 3 bases, leaving 14 bases between them. The V gene's germline CDR1 is SGDLS and CDR2 YYNGEE. The CDR3 covers 15 residues.

This chain links TRBV5-1 with TRBJ1-1; D unclear. The CDR3 extends over 14 amino acids. The ends were cut back, 4 bases at V and 7 bases at J, with 17 bases in the middle. The germline V gene encodes CDR1 SGHRS and CDR2 YFSETQ. This CDR3 is CASSPIFGDIEAFF. In nucleotides, the CDR3 is TGCGCCAGCAGCCCGATCTTCGGGGATATTGAAGCTTTCTTT.

The rearrangement links TRBV6-5 to TRBJ1-5; 7 positions agree with TRBD1. This CDR3 contains 14 residues. CDR1 is MNHEY, CDR2 SVGAGI, per germline. The V segment lost 5 bases and the J segment 1 base; nucleotides outside the gene matches: 2. This CDR3 reads CASSKQGSNQPQHF. The CDR3 region has the DNA TGTGCCAGCAGTAAACAGGGGAGCAATCAGCCCCAGCATTTT.

In its sample, this clone was seen once. In DNA form, the CDR3 reads TGTGCCAGTAGTATAGAAGGGAGAGATGGCTACACCTTC. Translating it yields CASSIEGRDGYTF. The rearrangement uses TRBV19 and TRBJ1-2; D ambiguous. The CDR3 runs to 13 residues. Germline V gene sequence: CDR1 LNHDA, CDR2 SQIVND (reference sequence). V lost 0 bases to trimming and J lost 6 bases, with 8 bases between them.

The chain links TRBV6-5 to TRBJ1-2; 7 bases match TRBD1. Germline V gene sequence: CDR1 MNHEY, CDR2 SVGAGI. The CDR3 is 14 residues long. The J segment lost 5 bases and the V segment lost 7 bases, leaving 10 bases of the junction unmatched. The CDR3: CASKSGTAVYGYTF. CDR3 DNA: TGTGCCAGCAAATCCGGGACAGCTGTTTATGGCTACACCTTC.

The CDR3 coding sequence is TGTGCCAGCAGTATCAGCGGGGTTGACGAGCAGTACTTC. Protein sequence: CASSISGVDEQYF. The gene calls are TRBV6-5 and TRBJ2-7; 7 bases fit TRBD2. CDR1 and CDR2 (germline): MNHEY, SVGAGI. The V segment lost 5 bases and the J segment 5 bases; nucleotides outside the gene matches: 6. The CDR3 consists of 13 residues.

The V and J genes are TRBV30 and TRBJ2-1; 7 bases agree with TRBD2. V lost 5 bases, J lost 0 bases, and 4 bases stayed unmatched. CDR3 length: 14 residues. Germline CDR1 GTSNPN, CDR2 SVGIG (reference sequence). The CDR3 loop is CAWGEGSSYNEQFF. The CDR3, as DNA: TGTGCCTGGGGGGAGGGGAGCTCCTACAATGAGCAGTTCTTC.

This clone was seen a handful of times. The gene calls are TRBV14 and TRBJ1-2; unclear D gene. CDR3 length: 14 residues. Trimming removed 3 bases from V and 0 bases from J, with 8 bases in between. The germline V gene encodes CDR1 SGHDN and CDR2 FVKESK. The chain's CDR3 is CASSHKETNYGYTF. DNA for the CDR3: TGTGCCAGCAGCCATAAGGAGACTAACTATGGCTACACCTTC.

The V and J genes are TRBV11-2 and TRBJ2-3, with a tentative D call TRBD1 (5 bases). Germline V gives CDR1 SGHAT, CDR2 FQNNGV. The ends were cut back, 3 bases at V and 6 bases at J, with 13 bases in the middle. This CDR3 comprises 14 residues. CDR3 protein: CASSFFRVSDTQYF. The DNA of the CDR3 is TGTGCCAGCAGCTTTTTCAGGGTTTCGGATACGCAGTATTTT.

V gene TRBV28 combines with J gene TRBJ2-5; no firm D call. V lost 5 bases, J lost 2 bases, and 15 bases lay in between. CDR1 and CDR2 (germline): MDHEN, SYDVKM. The CDR3 loop spans 15 amino acids. CDR3 amino acids: CASSGSSPLQETQYF. As DNA, the CDR3 is TGTGCCAGCAGTGGAAGTAGCCCTCTACAAGAGACCCAGTACTTC.